This T cell receptor (beta chain) was recorded in a study of follicular helper T cells after annual influenza vaccination. In the case of this clone: Its matching antigen is unknown. The junction differs from germline at one of its ends, possibly a read error.

Time point reported: 2015-2016 season, 7 days after influenza vaccination. Adults were given seasonal inactivated influenza vaccine, and blood CD4 subsets were sorted before and after vaccination. Germline CDR1 and CDR2: SSHAT and FNYEAQ (reference sequence). The CDR3 covers 16 residues. Study-wide results and caveats: Undersampling of the much larger non-cTfh compartments could not be excluded for influenza clone enrichment. Just 10-20% of cells analyzed had recovered productive TCRB sequences.

The assay was immunoSEQ multiplex PCR, and TCRdb's table has in-frame clones only and misses some. The repertoire has 6,000 to 7,500 clones, less than 90% of them found once; the top ten carry around 0.6%. The clonotype originates from an adult who received the influenza vaccine. This chain connects TRBV7-7 to TRBJ2-3; TRBD2 aligns across 12 bases. Sequencing was performed on CXCR5- memory CD4+ T cells sorted from blood, taken 7 days after influenza vaccination. The CDR3 reads CASSSGLAGGEDTQYF. CDR3 in DNA: TGTGCTAGCAGCTCTGGGCTAGCGGGAGGGGAAGATACGCAGTATTTT.